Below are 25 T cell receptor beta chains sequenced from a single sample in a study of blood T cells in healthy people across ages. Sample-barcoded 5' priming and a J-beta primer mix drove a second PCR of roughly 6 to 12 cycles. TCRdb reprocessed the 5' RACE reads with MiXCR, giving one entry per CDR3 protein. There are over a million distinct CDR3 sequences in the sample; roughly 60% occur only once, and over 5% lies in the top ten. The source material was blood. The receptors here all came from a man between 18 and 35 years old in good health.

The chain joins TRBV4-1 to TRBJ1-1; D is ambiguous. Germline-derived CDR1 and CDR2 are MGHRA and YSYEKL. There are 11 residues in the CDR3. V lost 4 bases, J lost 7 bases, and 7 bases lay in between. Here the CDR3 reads CASSRADEAFF. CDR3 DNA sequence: TGCGCCAGCAGCCGGGCCGATGAAGCTTTCTTT.

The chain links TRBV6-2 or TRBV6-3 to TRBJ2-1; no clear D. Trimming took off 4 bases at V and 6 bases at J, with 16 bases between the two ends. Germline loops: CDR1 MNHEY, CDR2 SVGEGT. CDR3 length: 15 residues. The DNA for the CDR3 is TGTGCCAGCAGTTTGCCCCCGCCCCCACCCAATGAGCAGTTCTTC. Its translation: CASSLPPPPPNEQFF.

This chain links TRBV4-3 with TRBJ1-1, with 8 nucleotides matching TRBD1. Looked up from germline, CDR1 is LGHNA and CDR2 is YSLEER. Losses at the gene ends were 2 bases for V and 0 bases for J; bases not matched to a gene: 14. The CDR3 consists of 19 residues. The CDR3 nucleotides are TGCGCCAGCAGCCAACATCTGACAGGGGAAACGAGGATGAACACTGAAGCTTTCTTT. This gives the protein CASSQHLTGETRMNTEAFF.

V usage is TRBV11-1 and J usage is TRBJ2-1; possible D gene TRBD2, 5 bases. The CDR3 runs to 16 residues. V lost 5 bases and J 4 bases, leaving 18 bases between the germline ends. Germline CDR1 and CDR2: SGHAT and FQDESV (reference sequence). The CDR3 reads CASSPLGLNLYNEQFF. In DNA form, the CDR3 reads TGTGCCAGCAGCCCACTCGGACTGAACCTGTACAATGAGCAGTTCTTC.

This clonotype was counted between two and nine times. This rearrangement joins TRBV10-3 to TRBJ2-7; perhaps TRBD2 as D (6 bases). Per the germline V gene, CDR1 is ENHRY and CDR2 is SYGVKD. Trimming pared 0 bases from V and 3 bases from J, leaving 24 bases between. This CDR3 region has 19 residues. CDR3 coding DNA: TGTGCCATCAGTGAGTCGCACCCCGGGGCCGGGGGAATTCACTACGAGCAGTACTTC. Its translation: CAISESHPGAGGIHYEQYF.

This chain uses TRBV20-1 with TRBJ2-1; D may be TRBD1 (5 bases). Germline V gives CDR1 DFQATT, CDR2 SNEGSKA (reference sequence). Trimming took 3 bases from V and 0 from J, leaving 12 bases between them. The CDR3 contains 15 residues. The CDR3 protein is CSARARASSYNEQFF. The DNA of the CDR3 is TGCAGTGCTAGGGCCAGGGCGAGCTCCTACAATGAGCAGTTCTTC.

For the CDR3, the DNA is TGCGCCAGCAGCTTGAGACTTCGTAGCGCCCAATTCTCCTACAATGAGCAGTTCTTC. Encoded protein: CASSLRLRSAQFSYNEQFF. The rearrangement uses TRBV5-1 and TRBJ2-1, with a weak D call TRBD2 (5 bases). The germline V gene encodes CDR1 SGHRS and CDR2 YFSETQ. V was cut by 1 base and J by 0 bases, with 20 bases left in between. CDR3 length: 19 residues.

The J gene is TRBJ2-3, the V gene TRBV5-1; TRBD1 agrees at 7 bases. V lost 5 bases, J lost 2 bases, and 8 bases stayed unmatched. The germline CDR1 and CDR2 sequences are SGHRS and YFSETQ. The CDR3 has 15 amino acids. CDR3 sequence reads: CASRTRGWSTDTQYF. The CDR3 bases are TGCGCCAGCAGGACCAGGGGGTGGTCCACAGATACGCAGTATTTT. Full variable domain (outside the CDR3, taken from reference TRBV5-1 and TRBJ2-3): KAGVTQTPRYLIKTRGQQVTLSCSPISGHRSVSWYQQTPGQGLQFLFEYFSETQRNKGNFPGRFSGRQFSNSRSEMNVSTLELGDSALYLCASRTRGWSTDTQYFGPGTRLTVL.

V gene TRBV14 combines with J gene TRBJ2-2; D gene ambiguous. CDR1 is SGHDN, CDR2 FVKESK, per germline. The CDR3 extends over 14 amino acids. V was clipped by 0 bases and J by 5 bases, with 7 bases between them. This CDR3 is CASSQDWFTGELFF. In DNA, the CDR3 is TGTGCCAGCAGCCAAGATTGGTTTACCGGGGAGCTGTTTTTT.

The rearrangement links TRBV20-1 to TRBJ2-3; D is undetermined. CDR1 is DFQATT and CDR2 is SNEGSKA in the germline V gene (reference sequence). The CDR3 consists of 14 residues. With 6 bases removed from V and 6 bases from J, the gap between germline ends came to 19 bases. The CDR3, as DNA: TGCAGTGCCGACATAGCCGACTCCTTTGATACGCAGTATTTT. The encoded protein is CSADIADSFDTQYF.

CDR3 DNA: TGCGCCAGCAGCCACATTAGCGGTACCTACGAGCAGTACTTC. Translated, it gives CASSHISGTYEQYF. This chain connects TRBV4-1 to TRBJ2-7, with D perhaps matching TRBD2 (6 bases). Looked up from germline, CDR1 is MGHRA and CDR2 is YSYEKL. Trimming pared 3 bases from V and 2 bases from J, leaving 11 bases between. This CDR3 has 14 residues.

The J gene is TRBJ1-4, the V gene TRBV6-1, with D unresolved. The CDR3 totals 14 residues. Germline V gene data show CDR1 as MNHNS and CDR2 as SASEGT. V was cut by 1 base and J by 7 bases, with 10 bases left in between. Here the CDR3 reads CASSEVRGGEKLFF. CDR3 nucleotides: TGTGCCAGCAGTGAAGTCCGGGGAGGTGAAAAACTGTTTTTT.

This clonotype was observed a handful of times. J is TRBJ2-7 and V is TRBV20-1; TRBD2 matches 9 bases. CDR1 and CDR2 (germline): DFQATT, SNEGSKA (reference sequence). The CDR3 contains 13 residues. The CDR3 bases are TGCAGCGAGACGGGACTAGCAATGAACGAGCAGTACTTC. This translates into CSETGLAMNEQYF.

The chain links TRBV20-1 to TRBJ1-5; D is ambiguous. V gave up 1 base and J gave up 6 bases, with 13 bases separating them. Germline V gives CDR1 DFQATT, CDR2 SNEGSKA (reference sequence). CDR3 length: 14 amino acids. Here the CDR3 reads CSARAPIGGQPQHF. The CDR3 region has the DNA TGCAGTGCTAGAGCTCCCATTGGAGGTCAGCCCCAGCATTTT.

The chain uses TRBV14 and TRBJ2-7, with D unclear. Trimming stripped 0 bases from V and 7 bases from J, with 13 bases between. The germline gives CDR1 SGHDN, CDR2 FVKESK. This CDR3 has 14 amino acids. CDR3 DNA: TGTGCCAGCAGCCAAGAATTGGACCCGGAGGAGCAGTACTTC. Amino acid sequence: CASSQELDPEEQYF.

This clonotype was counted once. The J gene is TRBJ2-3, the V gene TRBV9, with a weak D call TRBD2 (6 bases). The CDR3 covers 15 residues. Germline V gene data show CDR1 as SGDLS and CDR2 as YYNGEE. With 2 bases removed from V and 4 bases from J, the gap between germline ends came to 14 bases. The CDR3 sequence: CASSVAGSVSDTQYF. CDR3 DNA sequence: TGTGCCAGCAGCGTGGCGGGGAGCGTCTCAGATACGCAGTATTTT.

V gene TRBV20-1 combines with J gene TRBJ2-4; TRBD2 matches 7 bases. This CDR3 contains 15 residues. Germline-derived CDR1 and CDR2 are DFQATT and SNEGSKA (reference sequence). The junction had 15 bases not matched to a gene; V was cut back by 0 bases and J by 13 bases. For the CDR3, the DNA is TGCAGTGCTAGAGATGGGGCGGGAGCGGCGGGGGAGCAGTACTTC. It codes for CSARDGAGAAGEQYF.

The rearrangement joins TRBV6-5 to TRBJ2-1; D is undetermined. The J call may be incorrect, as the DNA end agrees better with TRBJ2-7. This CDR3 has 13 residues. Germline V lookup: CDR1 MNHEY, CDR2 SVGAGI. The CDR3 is CASSYRQGGEQYF. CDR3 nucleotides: TGTGCCAGCAGTTACAGACAAGGTGGCGAGCAGTACTTC.

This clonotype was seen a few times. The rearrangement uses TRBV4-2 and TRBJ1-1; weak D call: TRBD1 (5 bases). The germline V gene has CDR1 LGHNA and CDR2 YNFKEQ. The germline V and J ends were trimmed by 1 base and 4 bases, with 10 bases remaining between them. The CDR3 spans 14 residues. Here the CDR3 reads CASSQVVGVTEAFF. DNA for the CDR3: TGTGCCAGCAGCCAAGTTGTGGGGGTCACTGAAGCTTTCTTT.

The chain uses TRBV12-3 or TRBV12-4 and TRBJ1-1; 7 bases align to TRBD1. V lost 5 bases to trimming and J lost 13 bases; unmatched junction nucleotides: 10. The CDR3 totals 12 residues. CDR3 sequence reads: CASSPAGTDVFF. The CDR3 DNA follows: TGTGCCAGCAGTCCCGCCGGGACAGATGTTTTCTTT.

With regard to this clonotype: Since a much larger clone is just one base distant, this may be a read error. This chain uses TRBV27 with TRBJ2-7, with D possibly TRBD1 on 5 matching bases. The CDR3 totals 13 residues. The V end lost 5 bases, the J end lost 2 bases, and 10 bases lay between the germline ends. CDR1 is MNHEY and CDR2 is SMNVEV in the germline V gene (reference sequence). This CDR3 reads CASSASDTYEQYF. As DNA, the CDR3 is TGTGCCAGCAGTGCCTCGGACACCTACGAGCAGTACTTC.

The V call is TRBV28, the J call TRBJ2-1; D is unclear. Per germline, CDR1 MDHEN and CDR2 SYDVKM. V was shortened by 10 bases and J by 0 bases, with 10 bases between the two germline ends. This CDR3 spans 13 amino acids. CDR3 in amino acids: CATGLSSYNEQFF. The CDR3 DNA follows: TGTGCCACCGGCCTTTCCTCCTACAATGAGCAGTTCTTC.

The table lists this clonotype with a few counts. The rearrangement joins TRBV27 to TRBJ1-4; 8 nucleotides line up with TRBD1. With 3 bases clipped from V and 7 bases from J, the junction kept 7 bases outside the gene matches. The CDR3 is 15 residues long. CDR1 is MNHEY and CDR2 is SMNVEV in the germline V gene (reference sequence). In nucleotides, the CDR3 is TGTGCCAGCAGTTTCCAGGGGGCGCCGGCTGAAAAACTGTTTTTT. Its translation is CASSFQGAPAEKLFF.

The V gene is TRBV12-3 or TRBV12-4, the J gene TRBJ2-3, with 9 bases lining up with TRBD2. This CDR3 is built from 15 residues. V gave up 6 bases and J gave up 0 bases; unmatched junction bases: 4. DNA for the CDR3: TGTGCCAGCAGGAGACTAGCGGAGAGCACAGATACGCAGTATTTT. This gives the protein CASRRLAESTDTQYF.

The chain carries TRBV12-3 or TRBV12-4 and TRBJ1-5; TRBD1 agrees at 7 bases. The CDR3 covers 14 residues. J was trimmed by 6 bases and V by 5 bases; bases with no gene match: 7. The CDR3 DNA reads TGTGCCAGCAGTCGATCAGGGGGGTTTCAGCCCCAGCATTTT. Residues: CASSRSGGFQPQHF.